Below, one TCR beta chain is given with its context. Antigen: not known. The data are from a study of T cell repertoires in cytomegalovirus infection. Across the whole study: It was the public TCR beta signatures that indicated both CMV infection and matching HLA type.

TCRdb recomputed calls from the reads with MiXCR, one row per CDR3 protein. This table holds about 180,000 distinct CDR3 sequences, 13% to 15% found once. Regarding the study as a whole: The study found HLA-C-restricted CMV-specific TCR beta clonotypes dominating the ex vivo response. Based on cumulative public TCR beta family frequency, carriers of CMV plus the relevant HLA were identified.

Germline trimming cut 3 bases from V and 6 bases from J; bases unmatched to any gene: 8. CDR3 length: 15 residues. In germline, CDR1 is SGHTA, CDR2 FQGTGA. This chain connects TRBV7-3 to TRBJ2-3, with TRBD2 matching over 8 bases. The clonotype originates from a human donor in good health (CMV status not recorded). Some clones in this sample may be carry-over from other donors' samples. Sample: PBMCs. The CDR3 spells CASSLYRGGSDTQYF. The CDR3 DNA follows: TGTGCCAGCAGCTTGTATCGGGGGGGGTCGGATACGCAGTATTTT.